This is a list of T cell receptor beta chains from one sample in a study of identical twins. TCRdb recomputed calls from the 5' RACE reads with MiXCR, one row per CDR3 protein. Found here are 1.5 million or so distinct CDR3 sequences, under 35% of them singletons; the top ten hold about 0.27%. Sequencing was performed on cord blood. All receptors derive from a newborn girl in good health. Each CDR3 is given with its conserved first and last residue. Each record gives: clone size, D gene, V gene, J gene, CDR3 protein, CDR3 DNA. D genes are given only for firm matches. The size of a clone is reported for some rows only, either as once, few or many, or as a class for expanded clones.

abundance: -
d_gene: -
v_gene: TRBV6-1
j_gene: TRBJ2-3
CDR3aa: CASIRRGAGGTDTQYF
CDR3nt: TGTGCCAGCATCCGAAGAGGGGCAGGGGGCACAGATACGCAGTATTTT

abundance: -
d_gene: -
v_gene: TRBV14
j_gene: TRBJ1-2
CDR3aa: CASSQDGGFGYGYTF
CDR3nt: TGTGCCAGCAGCCAAGATGGGGGTTTCGGCTATGGCTACACCTTC

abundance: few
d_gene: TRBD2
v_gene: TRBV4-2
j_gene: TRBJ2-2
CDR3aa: CASSRLAGESGELFF
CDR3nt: TGTGCCAGCAGCCGACTAGCGGGGGAGTCAGGGGAGCTGTTTTTT

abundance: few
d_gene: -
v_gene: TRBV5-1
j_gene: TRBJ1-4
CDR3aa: CASSVWTATNEKLFF
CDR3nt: TGCGCCAGCAGCGTCTGGACAGCAACTAATGAAAAACTGTTTTTT

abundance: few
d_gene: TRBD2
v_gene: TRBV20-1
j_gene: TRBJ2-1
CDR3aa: CSARVGSGGQGEQFF
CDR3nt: TGCAGTGCTAGAGTGGGTAGCGGGGGCCAGGGTGAGCAGTTCTTC

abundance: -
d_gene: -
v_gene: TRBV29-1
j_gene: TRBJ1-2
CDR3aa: CSGRGINYGYTF
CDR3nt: TGCAGCGGTCGGGGCATTAACTATGGCTACACCTTC

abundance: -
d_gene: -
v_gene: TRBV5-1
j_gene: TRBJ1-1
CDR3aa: CASSYGQLMNTEAFF
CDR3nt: TGCGCCAGCAGCTACGGACAGCTCATGAACACTGAAGCTTTCTTT

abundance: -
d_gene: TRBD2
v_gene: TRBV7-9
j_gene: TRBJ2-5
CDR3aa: CASSIGLAGKETQYF
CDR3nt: TGTGCCAGCAGTATTGGACTAGCGGGAAAAGAGACCCAGTACTTC

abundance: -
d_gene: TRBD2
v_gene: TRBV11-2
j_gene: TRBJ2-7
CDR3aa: CASSLVGLANYEQYF
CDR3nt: TGTGCCAGCAGCTTAGTAGGACTAGCGAACTACGAGCAGTACTTC

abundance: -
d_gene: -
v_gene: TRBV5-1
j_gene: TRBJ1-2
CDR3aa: CASSRLGNYGCTF
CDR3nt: TGCGCCAGCAGCCGCCTGGGGAACTATGGCTGCACCTTC

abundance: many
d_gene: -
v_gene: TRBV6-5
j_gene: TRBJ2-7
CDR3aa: CASSYDFGAPYEQYF
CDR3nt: TGTGCCAGCAGTTACGACTTCGGGGCACCGTACGAGCAGTACTTC

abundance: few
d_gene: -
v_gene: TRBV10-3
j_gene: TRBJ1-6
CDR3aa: CAISEFGAKSPLHF
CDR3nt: TGTGCCATCAGCGAGTTTGGGGCGAAGTCACCCCTCCACTTT

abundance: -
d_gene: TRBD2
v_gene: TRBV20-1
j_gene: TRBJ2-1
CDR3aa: CSGFSGGTNEQFF
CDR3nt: TGCAGTGGTTTTAGCGGGGGGACCAATGAGCAGTTCTTC

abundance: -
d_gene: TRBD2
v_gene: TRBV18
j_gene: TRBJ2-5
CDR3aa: CASSPGLAGRRQETQYF
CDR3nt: TGTGCCAGCTCACCTGGACTAGCGGGGAGAAGGCAAGAGACCCAGTACTTC

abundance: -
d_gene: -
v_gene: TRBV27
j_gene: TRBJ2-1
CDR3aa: CASSTSSAPGKGNEQFF
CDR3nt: TGTGCCAGCAGTACCTCTAGCGCCCCGGGGAAAGGTAATGAGCAGTTCTTC

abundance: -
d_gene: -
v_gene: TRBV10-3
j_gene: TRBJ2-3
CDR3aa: CAISETGGGGDTQYF
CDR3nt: TGTGCCATCAGTGAGACGGGAGGGGGCGGAGATACGCAGTATTTT

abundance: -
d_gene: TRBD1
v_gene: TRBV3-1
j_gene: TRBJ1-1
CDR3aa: CASSPGYRGFNQLDTEAFF
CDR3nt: TGTGCCAGCAGCCCCGGTTACAGGGGGTTCAACCAGTTGGACACTGAAGCTTTCTTT

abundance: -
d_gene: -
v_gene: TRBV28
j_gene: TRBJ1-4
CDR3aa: CASSSGTGSDGEKLFF
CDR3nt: TGTGCCAGCAGTTCGGGGACGGGGTCGGATGGGGAAAAACTGTTTTTT

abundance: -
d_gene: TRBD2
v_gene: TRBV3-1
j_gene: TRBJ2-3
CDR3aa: CASNRLAGPTDTQYF
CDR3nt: TGTGCCAGCAACCGACTAGCGGGGCCCACAGATACGCAGTATTTT

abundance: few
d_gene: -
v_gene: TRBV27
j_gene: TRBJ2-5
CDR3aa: CASSLRRAGETQYF
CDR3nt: TGTGCCAGCAGTTTGAGGAGGGCCGGGGAGACCCAGTACTTC